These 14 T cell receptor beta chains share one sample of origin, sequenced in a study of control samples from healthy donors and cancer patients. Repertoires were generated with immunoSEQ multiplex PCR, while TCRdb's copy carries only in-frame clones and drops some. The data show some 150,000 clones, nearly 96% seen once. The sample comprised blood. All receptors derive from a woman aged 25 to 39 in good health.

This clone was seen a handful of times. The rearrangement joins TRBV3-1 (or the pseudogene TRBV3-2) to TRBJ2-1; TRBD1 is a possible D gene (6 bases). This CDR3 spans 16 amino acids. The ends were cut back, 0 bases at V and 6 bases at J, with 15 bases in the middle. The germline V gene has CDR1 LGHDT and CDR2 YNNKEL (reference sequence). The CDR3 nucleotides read TGTGCCAGCAGCCAAGAGTGGACAGAAGCGTTCAATGAGCAGTTCTTC. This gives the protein CASSQEWTEAFNEQFF.

The CDR3: CAGDRGLSVYNEQFF. The CDR3 DNA reads TGTGCCGGTGACAGGGGGCTATCCGTATACAATGAGCAGTTCTTC. The chain combines TRBV6-5 with TRBJ2-1, with 10 bases matching TRBD1. V gave up 11 bases and J gave up 4 bases; unmatched junction bases: 11. Germline lookup yields CDR1 MNHEY and CDR2 SVGAGI. The CDR3 is 15 amino acids.

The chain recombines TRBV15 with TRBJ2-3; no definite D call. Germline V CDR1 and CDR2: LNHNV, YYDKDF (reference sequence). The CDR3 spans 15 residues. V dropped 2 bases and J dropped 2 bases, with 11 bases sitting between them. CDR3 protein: CATSRLRQVTDTQYF. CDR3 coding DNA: TGTGCCACCAGCAGACTGAGACAAGTCACAGATACGCAGTATTTT.

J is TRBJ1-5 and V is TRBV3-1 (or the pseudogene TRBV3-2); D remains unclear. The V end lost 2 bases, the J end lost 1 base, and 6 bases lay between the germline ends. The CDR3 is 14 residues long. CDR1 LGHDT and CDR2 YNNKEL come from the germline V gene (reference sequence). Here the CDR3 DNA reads TGTGCCAGCAGCCAACACCAGAGCAATCAGCCCCAGCATTTT. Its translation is CASSQHQSNQPQHF.

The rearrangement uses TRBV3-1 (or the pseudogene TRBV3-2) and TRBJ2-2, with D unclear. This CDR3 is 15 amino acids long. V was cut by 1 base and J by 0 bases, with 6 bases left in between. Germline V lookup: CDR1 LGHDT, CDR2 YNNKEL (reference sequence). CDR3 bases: TGTGCCAGCAGCCAAGTGCCTACGAACACCGGGGAGCTGTTTTTT. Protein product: CASSQVPTNTGELFF.

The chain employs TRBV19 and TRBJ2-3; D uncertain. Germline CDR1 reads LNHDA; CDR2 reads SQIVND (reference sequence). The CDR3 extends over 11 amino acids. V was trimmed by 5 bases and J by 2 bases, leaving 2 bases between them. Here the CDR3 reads CASSFTDTQYF. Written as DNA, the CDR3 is TGTGCCAGTAGTTTCACAGATACGCAGTATTTT.

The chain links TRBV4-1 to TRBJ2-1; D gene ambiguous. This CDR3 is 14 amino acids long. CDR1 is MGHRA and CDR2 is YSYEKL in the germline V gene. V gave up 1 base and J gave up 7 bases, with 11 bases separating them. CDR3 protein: CASSQVGFVNEQFF. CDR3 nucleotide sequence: TGCGCCAGCAGCCAAGTTGGATTTGTAAATGAGCAGTTCTTC.

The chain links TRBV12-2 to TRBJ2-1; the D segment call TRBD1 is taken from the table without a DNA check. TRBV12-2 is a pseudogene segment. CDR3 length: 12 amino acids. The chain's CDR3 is CASRLAPGQEFF. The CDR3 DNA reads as TGTGCAAGTCGCTTAGCGCCGGGACAAGAGTTCTTC.

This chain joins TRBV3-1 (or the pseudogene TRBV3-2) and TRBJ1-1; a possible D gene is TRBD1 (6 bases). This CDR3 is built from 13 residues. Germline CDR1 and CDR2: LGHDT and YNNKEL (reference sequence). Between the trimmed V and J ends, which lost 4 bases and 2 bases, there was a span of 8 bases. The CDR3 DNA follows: TGTGCCAGCAGCCGGACAGTTAACACTGAAGCTTTCTTT. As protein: CASSRTVNTEAFF.

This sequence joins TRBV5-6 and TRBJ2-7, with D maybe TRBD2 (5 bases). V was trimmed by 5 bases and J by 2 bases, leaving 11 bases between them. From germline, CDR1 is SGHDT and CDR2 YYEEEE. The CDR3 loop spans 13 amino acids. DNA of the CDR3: TGTGCCAGCAGTACCGACGGGGCCTACGAGCAGTACTTC. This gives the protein CASSTDGAYEQYF.

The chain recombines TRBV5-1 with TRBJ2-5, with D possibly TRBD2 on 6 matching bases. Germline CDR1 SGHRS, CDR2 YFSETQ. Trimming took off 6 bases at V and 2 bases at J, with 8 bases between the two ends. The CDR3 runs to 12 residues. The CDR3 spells CASTGTQETQYF. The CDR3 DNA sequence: TGCGCCAGCACCGGGACTCAAGAGACCCAGTACTTC.

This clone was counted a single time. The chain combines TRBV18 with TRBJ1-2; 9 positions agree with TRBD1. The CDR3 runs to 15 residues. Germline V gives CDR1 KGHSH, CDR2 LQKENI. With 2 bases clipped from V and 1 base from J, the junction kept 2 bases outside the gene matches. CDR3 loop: CASSPGQGINYGYTF. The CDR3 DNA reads TGTGCCAGCTCACCAGGACAGGGGATTAACTATGGCTACACCTTC.

The CDR3 sequence: CASSYLGGSTGELFF. CDR3 bases: TGCGCCAGCAGTTACTTAGGGGGTTCCACCGGGGAGCTGTTTTTT. The chain employs TRBV10-2 and TRBJ2-2, with a possible D match to TRBD1 (6 bases). Germline V gene lookup returns CDR1 WSHSY and CDR2 SAAADI. This CDR3 region has 15 residues. The V end was cut by 5 bases, the J end by 4 bases, with 14 bases between.

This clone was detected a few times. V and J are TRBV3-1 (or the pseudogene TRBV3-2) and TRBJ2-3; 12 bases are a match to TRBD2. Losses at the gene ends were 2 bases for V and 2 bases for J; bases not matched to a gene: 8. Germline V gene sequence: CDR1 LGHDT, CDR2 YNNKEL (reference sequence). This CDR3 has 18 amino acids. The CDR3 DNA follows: TGTGCCAGCAGCCAACCGGAACTAGCGGGGGGACACACAGATACGCAGTATTTT. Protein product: CASSQPELAGGHTDTQYF.